Each of the 6 T cell receptor beta chains below was sequenced from the same sample in a study of T cell changes during pregnancy in multiple sclerosis. Sequencing was performed with immunoSEQ multiplex PCR; in TCRdb, only in-frame clones are kept and a portion is missing. The data hold about 33,000 clones, with roughly nine tenths observed a single time. Sequenced material: CD4+ T cells from peripheral blood mononuclear cells, taken in the third trimester of pregnancy. These receptors all come from a female donor in good health, enrolled as a control in a pregnancy study.

The genes are TRBV9 and TRBJ2-5, with D maybe TRBD1 (5 bases). Germline values: CDR1 SGDLS, CDR2 YYNGEE. V lost 1 base and J 2 bases, leaving 12 bases between the germline ends. The CDR3 runs to 15 residues. The CDR3 nucleotides read TGTGCCAGCAGCGTATTGGCAGGGCCTCAAGAGACCCAGTACTTC. This gives the protein CASSVLAGPQETQYF.

DNA of the CDR3: TGTGCCACCAGCGGCGACATAACTAGCACAGATACGCAGTATTTT. This encodes CATSGDITSTDTQYF. The chain recombines TRBV15 with TRBJ2-3, with unresolved D. This CDR3 region has 15 residues. Trimming left V 5 bases short and J 0 bases short, with 12 bases between. The germline V gene has CDR1 LNHNV and CDR2 YYDKDF (reference sequence).

This clone occurred once. The chain carries TRBV11-2 and TRBJ1-4; perhaps TRBD1 as D (6 bases). CDR1 and CDR2 from the germline V gene are SGHAT and FQNNGV. The CDR3 runs to 14 residues. V gave up 2 bases and J gave up 7 bases, with 11 bases separating them. CDR3 nucleotide sequence: TGTGCCAGCAGCTTACTGGGGGCAGGTGAAAAACTGTTTTTT. Its protein is CASSLLGAGEKLFF.

The CDR3 protein is CASSLSLGRETQYF. In DNA, the CDR3 is TGCGCCAGCAGCTTATCCCTCGGGAGGGAGACCCAGTACTTC. The chain recombines TRBV5-1 with TRBJ2-5, with 7 bases identical to TRBD2. The CDR3 runs 14 residues. The ends lost 2 bases at V and 5 bases at J; junction bases unmatched: 6. CDR1 and CDR2 (germline): SGHRS, YFSETQ.

The CDR3 bases are TGCGCCAGCAGCTTACCTGACAGGGGTGGTGGCTACACCTTC. Its translation is CASSLPDRGGGYTF. The genes are TRBV5-1 and TRBJ1-2, with 8 bases that match TRBD1. The CDR3 has 14 residues. With V trimmed by 2 bases and J by 7 bases, 7 bases remained unmatched. CDR1 is SGHRS, CDR2 YFSETQ, per germline. The full variable domain, completed using reference TRBV5-1 and TRBJ1-2, is KAGVTQTPRYLIKTRGQQVTLSCSPISGHRSVSWYQQTPGQGLQFLFEYFSETQRNKGNFPGRFSGRQFSNSRSEMNVSTLELGDSALYLCASSLPDRGGGYTFGSGTRLTVV.

This clone was seen only once. The chain employs TRBV2 and TRBJ2-7; perhaps TRBD2 as D (6 bases). CDR1 SNHLY and CDR2 FYNNEI come from the germline V gene. The germline V and J ends were trimmed by 8 bases and 1 base, with 12 bases remaining between them. This CDR3 has 13 amino acids. The DNA for the CDR3 is TGTGCCAGCCGGGAGCGCCTGTCCTACGAGCAGTACTTC. Protein: CASRERLSYEQYF.